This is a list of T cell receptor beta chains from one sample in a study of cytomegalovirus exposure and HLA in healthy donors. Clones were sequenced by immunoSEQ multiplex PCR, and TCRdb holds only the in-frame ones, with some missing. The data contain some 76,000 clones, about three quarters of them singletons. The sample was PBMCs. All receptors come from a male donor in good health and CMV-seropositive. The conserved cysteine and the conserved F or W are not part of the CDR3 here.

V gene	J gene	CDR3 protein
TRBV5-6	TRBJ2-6	ASSLKSASGANVLT
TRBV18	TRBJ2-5	ASSPLGGKETQY
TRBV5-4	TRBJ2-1	ASSPRTGRNDEQF
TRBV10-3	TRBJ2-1	ASSGYSGGSGNEQF
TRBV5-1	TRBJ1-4	ASSLEGATNEKLF
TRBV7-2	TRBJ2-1	ASSFGGQGGGEQF
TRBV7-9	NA	ASTLRTSGYEQY
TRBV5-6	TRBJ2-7	ASNTAGGAYEQY
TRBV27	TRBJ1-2	ASSFLTGSDGYT
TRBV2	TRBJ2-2	ASSFTTGGRGTGELF
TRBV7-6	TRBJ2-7	ASSLRQGTNEQY
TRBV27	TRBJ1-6	ASSFGASRGPPLH
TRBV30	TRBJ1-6	AWSAYGGPLH
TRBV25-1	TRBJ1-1	ASLDSMNTEAF
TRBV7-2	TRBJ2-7	ASSSTGGYEQY
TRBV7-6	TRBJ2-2	ASRQDRESNTGELF
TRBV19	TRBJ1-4	ASIARGGSEKLF
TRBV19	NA	ASSNRQKTYEQY
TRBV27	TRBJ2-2	ASSLSMGQGLGGELF
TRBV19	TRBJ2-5	ASSIPNPGIGETQY
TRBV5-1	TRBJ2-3	ASSLEAGGITDTQY
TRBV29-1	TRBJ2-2	SVIPVNTGELF